This TCR beta chain is from a study of graft-versus-host responses after intestinal transplantation. Study at large: Anti-thymocyte globulin induction preceded around 3 years of tacrolimus and steroid maintenance in all recipients.

Per germline, CDR1 LGHNA and CDR2 YNFKEQ. J was trimmed by 3 bases and V by 1 base; bases with no gene match: 13. The CDR3 has 19 amino acids. In this sample, this clone turned up once. Antigen specificity is unknown. Overall study results and limits: GvH clones were identified in recipient marrow, with some first appearing in ileum or blood.

Only in-frame clones appear in the TCRdb table, and some are missing; sequencing was by immunoSEQ multiplex PCR. This table holds 100,000 or so clones, over 85% found once. The chain employs TRBV4-2 and TRBJ2-5; 11 bases agree with TRBD2. Specimen: unstimulated CD8+ T cells sorted from spleen or lymph node cells, collected before transplant. This sequence was found in a human donor who was the organ donor for an intestinal transplant. The CDR3 is CASSQGVVFSGGAKETQYF. For the CDR3, the DNA is TGTGCCAGCAGCCAAGGGGTCGTGTTTAGCGGGGGGGCAAAAGAGACCCAGTACTTC.